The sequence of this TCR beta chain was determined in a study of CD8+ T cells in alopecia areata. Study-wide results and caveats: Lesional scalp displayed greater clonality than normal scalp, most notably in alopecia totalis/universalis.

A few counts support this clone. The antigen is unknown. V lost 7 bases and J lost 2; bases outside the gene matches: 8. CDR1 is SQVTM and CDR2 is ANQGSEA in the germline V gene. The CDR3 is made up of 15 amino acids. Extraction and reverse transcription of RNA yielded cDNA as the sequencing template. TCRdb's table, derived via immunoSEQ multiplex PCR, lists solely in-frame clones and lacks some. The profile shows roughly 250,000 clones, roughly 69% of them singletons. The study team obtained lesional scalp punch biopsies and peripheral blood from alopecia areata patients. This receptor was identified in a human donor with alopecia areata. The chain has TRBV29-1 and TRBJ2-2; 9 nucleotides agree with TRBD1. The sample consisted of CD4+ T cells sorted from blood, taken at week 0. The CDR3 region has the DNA TGCAGCGCCAGAAGGACAGGGGCTAACACCGGGGAGCTGTTTTTT. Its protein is CSARRTGANTGELFF.